This paragraph covers one T cell receptor beta chain sequence. The antigen is undetermined. The CDR3 totals 16 residues. Trimming pared 8 bases from V and 5 bases from J, leaving 24 bases between. CDR1 SGHVS and CDR2 FNYEAQ come from the germline V gene. Both 60 Vbeta primers and 13 Jbeta primers went into the PCR. Assay used: immunoSEQ multiplex PCR; TCRdb lists only in-frame clones, some missing. Here the sample spans under 200,000 clones, about 83% being singletons. The data belong to a study of cytomegalovirus exposure and HLA in healthy donors. Broader study findings: HLA alleles showed associations with about 15,000 TCR beta sequences in a later analysis, at a 0.05 false discovery rate. Earlier analysis found most TCR beta V segments productive about 87% or about 30% of the time.

The rearrangement joins TRBV7-6 to TRBJ1-1, with a weak D call TRBD1 (6 bases). The clonotype comes from a woman aged 25 to 39 in good health and CMV-seronegative. Source material: PBMCs. The CDR3 protein is CASPKGESIMGTEAFF. The CDR3 bases are TGTGCCAGCCCTAAGGGGGAGTCTATCATGGGGACTGAAGCTTTCTTT.